The 28 T cell receptor beta chains below come from one sample, sequenced in a study of cytomegalovirus exposure and HLA in healthy donors. The PCR made use of 60 Vbeta and 13 Jbeta primers. TCRdb keeps only in-frame clones here, not all; method: immunoSEQ multiplex PCR. The sample has about 200,000 clones; the top ten hold 5.5% to 7.5%. The sequenced material came from PBMCs. These receptors were taken from a man aged 25-45 years in good health and CMV-seronegative.

The chain carries TRBV28 and TRBJ2-7, with 7 positions matching TRBD1. CDR3 length: 14 residues. Germline lookup yields CDR1 MDHEN and CDR2 SYDVKM. Germline trimming cut 4 bases from V and 3 bases from J; bases unmatched to any gene: 6. This chain's CDR3 is CASSSAPGGYEQYF. Written as DNA, the CDR3 is TGTGCCAGCAGTTCGGCGCCAGGGGGCTACGAGCAGTACTTC.

The chain combines TRBV2 with TRBJ2-4, with a tentative D call TRBD2 (5 bases). V lost 3 bases and J 11 bases, leaving 11 bases between the germline ends. Germline V lookup: CDR1 SNHLY, CDR2 FYNNEI. The CDR3 totals 12 residues. The CDR3 sequence is CASSDKLAVQYF. The CDR3, as DNA: TGTGCCAGCAGTGACAAGCTAGCTGTTCAGTACTTC.

The chain links TRBV6-6 to TRBJ2-7; D is perhaps TRBD2 (5 bases). This CDR3 comprises 14 residues. Between the trimmed V and J ends, which lost 4 bases and 9 bases, there was a span of 19 bases. CDR1 and CDR2 (germline): MNHNY, SVGAGI (reference sequence). This chain's CDR3 is CASSSSSIARGQYF. Written as DNA, the CDR3 is TGTGCCAGCAGTTCCTCGTCTATTGCCCGGGGGCAGTACTTC.

V usage is TRBV29-1 and J usage is TRBJ2-7; D might be TRBD1 (8 bases). Deletions cut 6 bases from V and 8 bases from J, with 20 bases between. Germline CDR1 SQVTM, CDR2 ANQGSEA. The CDR3 extends over 13 amino acids. In DNA form, the CDR3 reads TGCAGCGTGACGGGACTACACAGGGGGAAGCAGTACTTC. Its protein is CSVTGLHRGKQYF.

The DNA of the CDR3 is TGTGCCAGCAGATCGCCGGGACAGGGGTTCGAGCAGTTCTTC. This gives the protein CASRSPGQGFEQFF. The V gene is TRBV7-2, the J gene TRBJ2-1; TRBD1 aligns across 10 bases. Germline CDR1 and CDR2: SGHTA and FQGNSA. After removal of 6 bases from V and 10 bases from J, the junction contained 9 bases not matched to a gene. The CDR3 spans 14 residues.

The chain has TRBV7-9 and TRBJ2-3; TRBD2 aligns across 9 bases. The CDR3 sequence is 16 residues long. Trimming removed 1 base from V and 0 bases from J; junction bases left unmatched: 2. Germline V lookup: CDR1 SEHNR, CDR2 FQNEAQ (reference sequence). CDR3 residues: CASSLGLAESTDTQYF. In DNA, the CDR3 is TGTGCCAGCAGCTTAGGACTAGCGGAAAGCACAGATACGCAGTATTTT.

V is TRBV5-4 and J is TRBJ1-6, with 9 bases aligning to TRBD1. CDR3 length equals 15 residues. V was pared by 4 bases and J by 9 bases, with 8 bases of the junction left unmatched. Germline CDR1 SGHNT, CDR2 YYREEE (reference sequence). CDR3: CASSGGQGFISPLHF. The CDR3 nucleotides read TGTGCCAGCAGCGGGGGACAGGGATTTATTTCACCCCTCCACTTT.

The V and J genes are TRBV18 and TRBJ2-6; no clear D gene. The ends were cut back, 3 bases at V and 0 bases at J, with 12 bases in the middle. Looked up from germline, CDR1 is KGHSH and CDR2 is LQKENI. The CDR3 is 17 residues long. This chain's CDR3 is CASSPQDWNSGANVLTF. DNA for the CDR3: TGTGCCAGCTCACCCCAGGATTGGAACTCTGGGGCCAACGTCCTGACTTTC.

This sequence joins TRBV6-1 and TRBJ2-1; 11 nucleotides agree with TRBD2. CDR1 is MNHNS and CDR2 is SASEGT in the germline V gene. V was pared by 2 bases and J by 6 bases, with 6 bases of the junction left unmatched. The CDR3 consists of 16 residues. The CDR3 DNA sequence: TGTGCCAGCAGTGAACGGTTAGCGGGAGGGTTCAATGAGCAGTTCTTC. Translated, it gives CASSERLAGGFNEQFF.

This chain joins TRBV7-8 and TRBJ2-5, with 8 nucleotides matching TRBD1. Germline V CDR1 and CDR2: SGHVS, FQNEAQ. V was clipped by 4 bases and J by 2 bases; unmatched bases: 24. The CDR3 spans 21 residues. The CDR3 spells CASSYTDRGEAGSAVQETQYF. CDR3 DNA: TGTGCCAGCAGCTATACCGACAGGGGCGAGGCTGGTTCGGCTGTACAAGAGACCCAGTACTTC.

The chain is built from TRBV19 and TRBJ2-7; 7 bases line up with TRBD1. Germline V gene lookup returns CDR1 LNHDA and CDR2 SQIVND (reference sequence). The CDR3 is 14 residues long. Germline trimming cut 5 bases from V and 0 bases from J; bases unmatched to any gene: 4. CDR3 sequence (DNA): TGTGCCAGTAGTGAACAGGGGAGCTCCTACGAGCAGTACTTC. Protein: CASSEQGSSYEQYF. Together with reference TRBV19 and TRBJ2-7, the CDR3 gives the full variable domain: DGGITQSPKYLFRKEGQNVTLSCEQNLNHDAMYWYRQDPGQGLRLIYYSQIVNDFQKGDIAEGYSVSREKKESFPLTVTSAQKNPTAFYLCASSEQGSSYEQYFGPGTRLTVT.

The chain combines TRBV7-9 with TRBJ2-2; 7 bases fit TRBD1. CDR3 length: 14 residues. Losses at the gene ends were 6 bases for V and 4 bases for J; bases not matched to a gene: 5. The germline V gene encodes CDR1 SEHNR and CDR2 FQNEAQ (reference sequence). This CDR3 reads CASRPTGVTGELFF. The CDR3 nucleotides are TGTGCCAGCAGGCCCACAGGGGTCACCGGGGAGCTGTTTTTT. Drawing the rest from reference TRBV7-9 and TRBJ2-2, the complete variable domain is DTGVSQNPRHKITKRGQNVTFRCDPISEHNRLYWYRQTLGQGPEFLTYFQNEAQLEKSRLLSDRFSAERPKGSFSTLEIQRTEQGDSAMYLCASRPTGVTGELFFGEGSRLTVL.

The genes are TRBV6-5 and TRBJ2-1; 9 nucleotides line up with TRBD1. J was trimmed by 7 bases and V by 2 bases; bases with no gene match: 9. The germline CDR1 and CDR2 sequences are MNHEY and SVGAGI. The CDR3 length is 16 residues. The CDR3: CASSYAPGQGLNEQFF. The CDR3, as DNA: TGTGCCAGCAGTTACGCACCGGGACAGGGTTTGAATGAGCAGTTCTTC.

The V call is TRBV6-5, the J call TRBJ2-1; D is unclear. Trimming shortened V by 2 bases and J by 5 bases, and 7 bases separated the two germline ends. The CDR3 is made up of 13 amino acids. Germline assignment: CDR1 MNHEY and CDR2 SVGAGI. Here the CDR3 reads CASSYGRNNEQFF. Here the CDR3 DNA reads TGTGCCAGCAGTTACGGGCGAAACAATGAGCAGTTCTTC.

The genes are TRBV7-6 and TRBJ1-1; D gene ambiguous. Germline assignment: CDR1 SGHVS and CDR2 FNYEAQ. This CDR3 has 12 amino acids. The germline V and J ends were trimmed by 0 bases and 10 bases, with 9 bases remaining between them. In nucleotides, the CDR3 is TGTGCCAGCAGCTTAGCTCTAGGTGGAGCTTTCTTT. Protein: CASSLALGGAFF.

The CDR3 here is CASSARTDSTDTQYF. CDR3 DNA: TGTGCCAGCAGCGCGCGGACAGACAGCACAGATACGCAGTATTTT. The chain is built from TRBV9 and TRBJ2-3, with D possibly being TRBD1 (6 bases). V was clipped by 3 bases and J by 0 bases, with 11 bases between them. The germline gives CDR1 SGDLS, CDR2 YYNGEE. CDR3 length: 15 residues.

The chain combines TRBV6-5 with TRBJ1-5; 7 bases agree with TRBD1. V gave up 6 bases and J gave up 3 bases; unmatched junction bases: 8. Germline-derived CDR1 and CDR2 are MNHEY and SVGAGI. CDR3 length: 15 residues. In DNA form, the CDR3 reads TGTGCCAGCAGAGTAAGACAGGGACTCAATCAGCCCCAGCATTTT. Protein: CASRVRQGLNQPQHF.

The V gene is TRBV5-1, the J gene TRBJ2-3; D is perhaps TRBD2 (6 bases). The V gene lost 6 bases and the J gene lost 4 bases, with 15 bases spanning the gap. Germline-derived CDR1 and CDR2 are SGHRS and YFSETQ. The CDR3 totals 14 residues. CDR3 sequence reads: CASIGGVEADTQYF. The CDR3 DNA reads TGCGCCAGCATCGGAGGGGTAGAAGCAGATACGCAGTATTTT.

The gene calls are TRBV19 and TRBJ2-6, with D possibly matching TRBD2 (6 bases). Trimming shortened V by 8 bases and J by 0 bases, and 17 bases separated the two germline ends. CDR3 length: 17 amino acids. Looked up from germline, CDR1 is LNHDA and CDR2 is SQIVND (reference sequence). The CDR3 sequence: CASLRRGENSGANVLTF. The CDR3 DNA is TGTGCCAGTTTGCGGCGGGGAGAAAACTCTGGGGCCAACGTCCTGACTTTC.

The rearrangement links TRBV7-2 to TRBJ2-7, with a weak D call TRBD1 (5 bases). The germline V gene has CDR1 SGHTA and CDR2 FQGNSA. The ends were cut back, 5 bases at V and 0 bases at J, with 11 bases in the middle. CDR3 length equals 14 residues. CDR3 protein: CASSPRQSSYEQYF. The CDR3 nucleotides are TGTGCCAGCAGCCCCCGACAGAGCTCCTACGAGCAGTACTTC. Looking up the rest from reference TRBV7-2 and TRBJ2-7 gives the full variable domain: GAGVSQSPSNKVTEKGKDVELRCDPISGHTALYWYRQSLGQGLEFLIYFQGNSAPDKSGLPSDRFSAERTGGSVSTLTIQRTQQEDSAVYLCASSPRQSSYEQYFGPGTRLTVT.

The genes are TRBV28 and TRBJ2-7, with TRBD1 matching 10 bases. Looked up from germline, CDR1 is MDHEN and CDR2 is SYDVKM. The V gene end was trimmed by 6 bases and the J gene end by 4 bases; junction bases not matched to a gene: 9. The CDR3 has 15 residues. The CDR3 DNA reads TGTGCCAGCAGCTTACCGCCGGGACAGGGGTACGAGCAGTACTTC. Protein sequence: CASSLPPGQGYEQYF. The full variable domain, its missing parts supplied by reference TRBV28 and TRBJ2-7, is DVKVTQSSRYLVKRTGEKVFLECVQDMDHENMFWYRQDPGLGLRLIYFSYDVKMKEKGDIPEGYSVSREKKERFSLILESASTNQTSMYLCASSLPPGQGYEQYFGPGTRLTVT.

The chain has TRBV19 and TRBJ1-3; TRBD1 matches at 9 bases. Germline CDR1 reads LNHDA; CDR2 reads SQIVND (reference sequence). V shed 4 bases and J 2 bases; nucleotides not matched to a gene: 9. The CDR3 totals 17 residues. Written as DNA, the CDR3 is TGTGCCAGTAGTAGCGACAGGGGGTCAGGGCCTGGAAACACCATATATTTT. Its protein product is CASSSDRGSGPGNTIYF.

The CDR3: CSVLRSDYNEQFF. CDR3 nucleotide sequence: TGCAGCGTTCTCCGATCAGACTACAATGAGCAGTTCTTC. The V gene is TRBV29-1, the J gene TRBJ2-1; D call uncertain. V gave up 5 bases and J gave up 3 bases, with 11 bases separating them. The CDR3 sequence is 13 residues long. Germline lookup yields CDR1 SQVTM and CDR2 ANQGSEA.

This sequence joins TRBV6-4 and TRBJ2-7, with TRBD2 matching 7 bases. Germline V gene data show CDR1 as MRHNA and CDR2 as SNTAGT. The CDR3 length is 15 residues. J gave up 2 bases and V 3 bases, and 7 bases lay outside the gene matches. The CDR3 DNA reads as TGTGCCAGCAGTGAGTCGGGGGGTCCTGCCTACGAGCAGTACTTC. Protein product: CASSESGGPAYEQYF.

The gene calls are TRBV6-6 and TRBJ2-5; 8 bases fit TRBD2. The CDR3 covers 15 residues. With 0 bases clipped from V and 5 bases from J, the junction kept 5 bases outside the gene matches. CDR1 is MNHNY and CDR2 is SVGAGI in the germline V gene (reference sequence). CDR3 protein: CASSYSPGGGETQYF. CDR3 DNA: TGTGCCAGCAGTTACTCGCCCGGCGGGGGGGAGACCCAGTACTTC.

The chain is built from TRBV27 and TRBJ2-7; TRBD2 might be the D (7 bases). CDR3 length: 14 residues. V was shortened by 5 bases and J by 6 bases, with 17 bases between the two germline ends. Germline V CDR1 and CDR2: MNHEY, SMNVEV (reference sequence). In DNA, the CDR3 is TGTGCCAGCAGTATCGGACGGGGGGCGTCCGAGCAGTACTTC. It is translated as CASSIGRGASEQYF.

This rearrangement joins TRBV19 to TRBJ1-3; possible D gene TRBD1, 5 bases. Trimming pared 2 bases from V and 2 bases from J, leaving 13 bases between. The CDR3 contains 16 residues. Germline V gene lookup returns CDR1 LNHDA and CDR2 SQIVND (reference sequence). The CDR3 sequence: CASSISTGEPGNTIYF. CDR3 bases: TGTGCCAGTAGTATAAGCACGGGGGAGCCTGGAAACACCATATATTTT.

This sequence joins TRBV28 and TRBJ2-1; 10 bases map to TRBD2. Germline CDR1 and CDR2: MDHEN and SYDVKM. Unmatched junction bases numbered 12, after V lost 8 bases and J lost 8 bases. CDR3 length equals 15 residues. The DNA of the CDR3 is TGTGCCAGCTGCGATTCTAGCGGGAGTCGGGATGAGCAGTTCTTC. Its translation is CASCDSSGSRDEQFF.